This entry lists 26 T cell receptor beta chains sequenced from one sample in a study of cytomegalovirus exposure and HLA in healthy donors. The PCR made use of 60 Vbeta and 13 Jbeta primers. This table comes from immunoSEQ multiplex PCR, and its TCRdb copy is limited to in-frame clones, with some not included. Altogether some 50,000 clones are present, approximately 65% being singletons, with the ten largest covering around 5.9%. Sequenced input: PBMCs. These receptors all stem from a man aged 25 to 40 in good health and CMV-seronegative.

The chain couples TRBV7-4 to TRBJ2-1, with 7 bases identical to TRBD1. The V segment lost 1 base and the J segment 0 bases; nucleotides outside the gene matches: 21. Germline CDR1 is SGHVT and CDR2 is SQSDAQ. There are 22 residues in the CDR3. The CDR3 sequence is CASSLGAGGFRGALSSYNEQFF. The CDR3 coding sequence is TGTGCCAGCAGCTTAGGGGCAGGGGGTTTCAGGGGCGCCCTGAGCTCCTACAATGAGCAGTTCTTC.

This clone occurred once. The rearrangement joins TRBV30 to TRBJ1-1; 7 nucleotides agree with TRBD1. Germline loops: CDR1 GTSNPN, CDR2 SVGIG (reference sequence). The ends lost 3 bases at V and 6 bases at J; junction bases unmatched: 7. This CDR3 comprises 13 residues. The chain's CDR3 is CAWSLRGQAEAFF. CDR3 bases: TGTGCCTGGAGCCTAAGGGGGCAGGCTGAAGCTTTCTTT.

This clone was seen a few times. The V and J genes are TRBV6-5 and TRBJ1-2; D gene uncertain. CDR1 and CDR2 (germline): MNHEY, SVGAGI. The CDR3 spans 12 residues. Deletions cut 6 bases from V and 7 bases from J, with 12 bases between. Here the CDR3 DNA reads TGTGCCAGCAGCCCGGACTTCTCTGGCTACACCTTC. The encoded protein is CASSPDFSGYTF.

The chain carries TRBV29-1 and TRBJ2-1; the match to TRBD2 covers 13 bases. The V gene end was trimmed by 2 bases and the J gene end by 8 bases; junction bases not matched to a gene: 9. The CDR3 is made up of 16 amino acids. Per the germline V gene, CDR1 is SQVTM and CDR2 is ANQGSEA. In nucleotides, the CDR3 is TGCAGCGTTGAAAGTACTAGCGGGAGGGCCAGGGATGAGCAGTTCTTC. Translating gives CSVESTSGRARDEQFF.

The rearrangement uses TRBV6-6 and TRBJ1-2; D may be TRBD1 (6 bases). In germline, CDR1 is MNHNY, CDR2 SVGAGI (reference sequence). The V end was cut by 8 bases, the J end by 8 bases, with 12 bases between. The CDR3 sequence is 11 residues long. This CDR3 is CASFRGNGYTF. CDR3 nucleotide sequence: TGTGCCAGCTTTAGGGGGAACGGCTACACCTTC.

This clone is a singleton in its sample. This CDR3 reads CASSPTGDFGGYTF. CDR3 nucleotides: TGTGCCAGCTCACCGACAGGGGATTTTGGTGGCTACACCTTC. The chain combines TRBV18 with TRBJ1-2; TRBD1 matches 8 bases. Germline CDR1 KGHSH, CDR2 LQKENI. This CDR3 has 14 amino acids. V was pared by 3 bases and J by 7 bases, with 7 bases of the junction left unmatched. The full variable domain, its missing parts supplied by reference TRBV18 and TRBJ1-2, is NAGVMQNPRHLVRRRGQEARLRCSPMKGHSHVYWYRQLPEEGLKFMVYLQKENIIDESGMPKERFSAEFPKEGPSILRIQQVVRGDSAAYFCASSPTGDFGGYTFGSGTRLTVV.

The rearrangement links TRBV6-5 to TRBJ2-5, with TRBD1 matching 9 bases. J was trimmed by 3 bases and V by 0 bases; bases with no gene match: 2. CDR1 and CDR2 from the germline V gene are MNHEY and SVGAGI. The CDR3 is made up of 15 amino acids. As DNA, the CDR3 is TGTGCCAGCAGTTACTCGGGGACAGGGAAAGAGACCCAGTACTTC. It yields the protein CASSYSGTGKETQYF.

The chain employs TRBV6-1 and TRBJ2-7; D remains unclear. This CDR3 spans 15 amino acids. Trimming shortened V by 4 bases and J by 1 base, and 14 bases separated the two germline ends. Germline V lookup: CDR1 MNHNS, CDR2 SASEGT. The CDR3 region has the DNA TGTGCCAGCAGTGGCAACAGAAAAATTTCCTACGAGCAGTACTTC. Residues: CASSGNRKISYEQYF.

The CDR3 sequence is CASSQELREGDTQYF. CDR3 DNA sequence: TGCGCCAGCAGCCAAGAACTCCGGGAGGGAGATACGCAGTATTTT. This rearrangement joins TRBV4-1 to TRBJ2-3; 8 positions agree with TRBD2. V dropped 0 bases and J dropped 5; count of bases not matched to a gene: 4. This CDR3 has 15 amino acids. Germline V lookup: CDR1 MGHRA, CDR2 YSYEKL.

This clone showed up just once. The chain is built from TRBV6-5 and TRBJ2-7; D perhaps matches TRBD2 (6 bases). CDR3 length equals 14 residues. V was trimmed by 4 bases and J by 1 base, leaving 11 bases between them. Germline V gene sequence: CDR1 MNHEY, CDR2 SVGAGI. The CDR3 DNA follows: TGTGCCAGCAGTTTCTGGGGGGAGTCCTACGAGCAGTACTTC. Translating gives CASSFWGESYEQYF.

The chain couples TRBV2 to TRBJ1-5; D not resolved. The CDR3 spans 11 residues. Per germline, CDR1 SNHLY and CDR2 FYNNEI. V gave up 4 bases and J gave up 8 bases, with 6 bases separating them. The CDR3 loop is CASSVSEPQHF. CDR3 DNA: TGTGCCAGCAGTGTCTCGGAGCCCCAGCATTTT.

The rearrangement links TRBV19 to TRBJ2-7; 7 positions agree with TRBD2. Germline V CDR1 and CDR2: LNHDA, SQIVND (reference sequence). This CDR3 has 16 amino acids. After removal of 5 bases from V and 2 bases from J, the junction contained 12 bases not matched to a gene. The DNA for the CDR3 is TGTGCCAGTAGTCTACGATCGGGGAGGGCCCCCTACGAGCAGTACTTC. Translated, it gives CASSLRSGRAPYEQYF. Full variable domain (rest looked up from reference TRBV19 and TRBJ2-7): DGGITQSPKYLFRKEGQNVTLSCEQNLNHDAMYWYRQDPGQGLRLIYYSQIVNDFQKGDIAEGYSVSREKKESFPLTVTSAQKNPTAFYLCASSLRSGRAPYEQYFGPGTRLTVT.

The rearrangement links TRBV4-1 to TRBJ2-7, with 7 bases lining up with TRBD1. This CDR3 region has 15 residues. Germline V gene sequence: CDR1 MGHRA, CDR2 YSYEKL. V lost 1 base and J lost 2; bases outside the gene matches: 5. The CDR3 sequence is CASSQGQGATYEQYF. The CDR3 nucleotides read TGCGCCAGCAGCCAAGGACAGGGAGCAACCTACGAGCAGTACTTC.

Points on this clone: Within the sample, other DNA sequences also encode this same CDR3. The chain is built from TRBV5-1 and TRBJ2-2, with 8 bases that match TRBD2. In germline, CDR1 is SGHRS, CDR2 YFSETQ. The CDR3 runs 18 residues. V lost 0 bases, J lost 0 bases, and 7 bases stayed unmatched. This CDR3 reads CASSLEAGVFANTGELFF. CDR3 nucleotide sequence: TGCGCCAGCAGCTTGGAAGCGGGAGTTTTCGCGAACACCGGGGAGCTGTTTTTT.

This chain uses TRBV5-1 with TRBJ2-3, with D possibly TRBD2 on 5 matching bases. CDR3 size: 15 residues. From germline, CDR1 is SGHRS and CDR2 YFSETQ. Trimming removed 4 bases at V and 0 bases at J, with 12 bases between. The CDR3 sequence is CASSPLRGSTDTQYF. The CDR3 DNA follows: TGCGCCAGCAGCCCCCTTCGAGGGAGCACAGATACGCAGTATTTT.

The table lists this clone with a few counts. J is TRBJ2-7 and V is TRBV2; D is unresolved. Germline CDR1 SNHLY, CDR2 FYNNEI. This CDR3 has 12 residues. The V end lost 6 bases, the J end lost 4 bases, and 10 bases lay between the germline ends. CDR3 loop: CASRLGGYEQYF. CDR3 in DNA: TGTGCCAGCAGGCTAGGCGGTTACGAGCAGTACTTC. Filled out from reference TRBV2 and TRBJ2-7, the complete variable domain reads EPEVTQTPSHQVTQMGQEVILRCVPISNHLYFYWYRQILGQKVEFLVSFYNNEISEKSEIFDDQFSVERPDGSNFTLKIRSTKLEDSAMYFCASRLGGYEQYFGPGTRLTVT.

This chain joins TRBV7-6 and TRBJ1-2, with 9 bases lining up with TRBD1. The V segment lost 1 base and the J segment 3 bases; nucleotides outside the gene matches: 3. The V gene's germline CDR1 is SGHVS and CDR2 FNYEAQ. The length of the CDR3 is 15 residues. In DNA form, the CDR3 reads TGTGCCAGCAGCTTAGGGGACAGGGCCGACTATGGCTACACCTTC. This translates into CASSLGDRADYGYTF.

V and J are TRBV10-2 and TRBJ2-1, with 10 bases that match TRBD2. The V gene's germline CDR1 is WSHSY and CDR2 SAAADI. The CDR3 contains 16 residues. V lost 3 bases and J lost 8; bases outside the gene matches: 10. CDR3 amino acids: CASSDPGLAVSDEQFF. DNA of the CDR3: TGCGCCAGCAGTGACCCCGGACTAGCGGTTTCGGATGAGCAGTTCTTC.

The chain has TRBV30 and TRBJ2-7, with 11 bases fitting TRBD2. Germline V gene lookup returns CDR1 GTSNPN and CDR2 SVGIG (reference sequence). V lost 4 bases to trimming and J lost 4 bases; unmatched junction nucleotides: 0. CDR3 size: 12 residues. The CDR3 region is CAWTSGGYEQYF. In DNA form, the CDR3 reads TGTGCCTGGACTAGCGGGGGGTACGAGCAGTACTTC.

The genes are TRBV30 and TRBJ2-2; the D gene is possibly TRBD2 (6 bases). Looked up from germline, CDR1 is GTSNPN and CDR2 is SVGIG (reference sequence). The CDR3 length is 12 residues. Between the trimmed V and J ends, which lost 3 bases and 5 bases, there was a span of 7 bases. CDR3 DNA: TGTGCCTGGAGGGAGGGGACCGGGGAGCTGTTTTTT. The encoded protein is CAWREGTGELFF.

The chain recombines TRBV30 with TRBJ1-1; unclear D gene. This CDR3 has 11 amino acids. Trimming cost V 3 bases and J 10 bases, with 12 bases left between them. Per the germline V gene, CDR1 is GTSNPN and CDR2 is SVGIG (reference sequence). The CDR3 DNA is TGTGCCTGGAGGTTTGGGTCGGGAGCTTTCTTT. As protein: CAWRFGSGAFF.

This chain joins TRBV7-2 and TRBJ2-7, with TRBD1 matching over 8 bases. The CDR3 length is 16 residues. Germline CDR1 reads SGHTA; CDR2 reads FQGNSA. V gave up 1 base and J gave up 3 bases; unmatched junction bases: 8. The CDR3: CASSLGWEDRDYEQYF. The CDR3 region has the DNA TGTGCCAGCAGCTTAGGGTGGGAGGACAGGGACTACGAGCAGTACTTC.

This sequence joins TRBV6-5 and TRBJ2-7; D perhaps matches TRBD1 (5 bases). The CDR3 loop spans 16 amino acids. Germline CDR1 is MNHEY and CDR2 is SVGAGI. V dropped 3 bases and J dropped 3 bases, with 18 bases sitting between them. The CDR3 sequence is CASSYGRPGHLYEQYF. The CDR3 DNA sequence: TGTGCCAGCAGTTATGGCCGTCCAGGACATCTCTACGAGCAGTACTTC.

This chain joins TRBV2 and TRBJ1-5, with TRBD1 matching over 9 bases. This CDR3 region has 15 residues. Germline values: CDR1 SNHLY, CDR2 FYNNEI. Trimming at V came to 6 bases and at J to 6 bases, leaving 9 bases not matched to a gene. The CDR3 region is CASSLDRGRSQPQHF. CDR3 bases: TGTGCCAGCAGCCTGGACAGGGGCCGCAGTCAGCCCCAGCATTTT. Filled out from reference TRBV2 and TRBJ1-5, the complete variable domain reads EPEVTQTPSHQVTQMGQEVILRCVPISNHLYFYWYRQILGQKVEFLVSFYNNEISEKSEIFDDQFSVERPDGSNFTLKIRSTKLEDSAMYFCASSLDRGRSQPQHFGDGTRLSIL.

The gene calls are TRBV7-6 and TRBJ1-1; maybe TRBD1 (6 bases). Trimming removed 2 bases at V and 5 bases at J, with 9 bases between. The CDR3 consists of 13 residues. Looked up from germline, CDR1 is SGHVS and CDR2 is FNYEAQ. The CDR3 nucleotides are TGTGCCAGCAGCTTAAACAGGGAGACTGAAGCTTTCTTT. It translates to CASSLNRETEAFF. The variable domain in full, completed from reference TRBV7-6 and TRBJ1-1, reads GAGVSQSPRYKVTKRGQDVALRCDPISGHVSLYWYRQALGQGPEFLTYFNYEAQQDKSGLPNDRFSAERPEGSISTLTIQRTEQRDSAMYRCASSLNRETEAFFGQGTRLTVV.

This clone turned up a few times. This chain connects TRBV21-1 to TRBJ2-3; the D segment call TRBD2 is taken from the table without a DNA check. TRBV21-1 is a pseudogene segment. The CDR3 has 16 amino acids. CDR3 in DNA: TGTGCCAGCAGCCTACGGACTAGCGGGCGGCAAGATACGCAGTATTTT. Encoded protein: CASSLRTSGRQDTQYF.